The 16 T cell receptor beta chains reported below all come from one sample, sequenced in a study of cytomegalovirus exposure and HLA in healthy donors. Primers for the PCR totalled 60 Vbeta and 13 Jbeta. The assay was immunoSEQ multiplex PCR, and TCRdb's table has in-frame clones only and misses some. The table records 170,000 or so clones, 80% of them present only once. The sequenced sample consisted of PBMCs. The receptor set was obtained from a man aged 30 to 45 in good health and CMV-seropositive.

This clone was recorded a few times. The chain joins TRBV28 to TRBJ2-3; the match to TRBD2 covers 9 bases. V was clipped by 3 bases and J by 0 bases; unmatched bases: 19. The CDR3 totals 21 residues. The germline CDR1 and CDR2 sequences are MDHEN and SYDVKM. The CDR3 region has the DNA TGTGCCAGCAGTTTGGGGGTGACTAGCGGATCAGGGGATCCTAGCACAGATACGCAGTATTTT. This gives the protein CASSLGVTSGSGDPSTDTQYF.

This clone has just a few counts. CDR3 nucleotides: TGTGCCAGCAGCGCCTGGCTGGGGCCCGAGCAGTACTTC. Protein: CASSAWLGPEQYF. The chain couples TRBV7-9 to TRBJ2-7, with a possible D match to TRBD1 (5 bases). CDR3 length: 13 residues. V was shortened by 5 bases and J by 6 bases, with 14 bases between the two germline ends. Germline lookup yields CDR1 SEHNR and CDR2 FQNEAQ (reference sequence).

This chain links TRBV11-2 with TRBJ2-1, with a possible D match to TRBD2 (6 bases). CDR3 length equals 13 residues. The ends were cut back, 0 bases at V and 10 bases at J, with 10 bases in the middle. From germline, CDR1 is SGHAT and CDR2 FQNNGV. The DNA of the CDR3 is TGTGCCAGCAGCTTAGATCGCAGCGGGGAGCAGTTCTTC. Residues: CASSLDRSGEQFF.

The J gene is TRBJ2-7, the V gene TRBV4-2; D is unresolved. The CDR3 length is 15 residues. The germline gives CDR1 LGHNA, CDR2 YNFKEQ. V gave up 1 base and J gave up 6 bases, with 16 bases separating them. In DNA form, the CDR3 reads TGTGCCAGCAGCCAAGTCCGAGACCCCACTATCGAGCAGTACTTC. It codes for CASSQVRDPTIEQYF.

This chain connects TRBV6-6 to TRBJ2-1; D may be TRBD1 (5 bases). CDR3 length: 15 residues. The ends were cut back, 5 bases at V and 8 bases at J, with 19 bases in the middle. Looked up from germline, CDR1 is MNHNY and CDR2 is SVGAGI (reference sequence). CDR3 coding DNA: TGTGCCAGCAGTACCTCCCTTGACAGAAACTATGAGCAGTTCTTC. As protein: CASSTSLDRNYEQFF.

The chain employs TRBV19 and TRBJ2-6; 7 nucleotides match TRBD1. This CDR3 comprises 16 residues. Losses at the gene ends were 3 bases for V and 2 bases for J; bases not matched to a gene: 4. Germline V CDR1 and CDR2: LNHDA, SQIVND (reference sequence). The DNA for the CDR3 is TGTGCCAGTAGTATTCAAGGGGGCCCTGGGGCCAACGTCCTGACTTTC. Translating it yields CASSIQGGPGANVLTF.

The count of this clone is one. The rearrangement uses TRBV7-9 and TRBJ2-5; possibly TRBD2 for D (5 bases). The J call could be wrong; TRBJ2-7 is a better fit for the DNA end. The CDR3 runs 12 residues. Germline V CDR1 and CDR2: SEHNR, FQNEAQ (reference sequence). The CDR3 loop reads CASGRTGYEQYF. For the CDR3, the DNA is TGTGCCAGCGGAAGGACTGGGTACGAGCAGTACTTC.

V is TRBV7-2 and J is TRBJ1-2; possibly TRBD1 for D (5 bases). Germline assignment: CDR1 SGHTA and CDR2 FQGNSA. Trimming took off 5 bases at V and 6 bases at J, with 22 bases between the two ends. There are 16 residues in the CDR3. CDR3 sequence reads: CASSPAVGQARDGYTF. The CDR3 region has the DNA TGTGCCAGCAGCCCCGCCGTGGGGCAGGCTAGGGATGGCTACACCTTC.

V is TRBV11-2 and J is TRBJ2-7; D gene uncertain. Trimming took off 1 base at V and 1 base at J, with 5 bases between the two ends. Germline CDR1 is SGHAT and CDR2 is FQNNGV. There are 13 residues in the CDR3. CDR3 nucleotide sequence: TGTGCCAGCAGCTTAGGTCAATCCTACGAGCAGTACTTC. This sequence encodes CASSLGQSYEQYF.

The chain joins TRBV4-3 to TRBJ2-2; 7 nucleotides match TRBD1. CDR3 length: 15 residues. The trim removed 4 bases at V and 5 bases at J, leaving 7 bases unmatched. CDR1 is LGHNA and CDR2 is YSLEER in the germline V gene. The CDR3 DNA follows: TGCGCCAGCAGCCCGGACGCGACAGGGACCGGGGAGCTGTTTTTT. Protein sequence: CASSPDATGTGELFF.

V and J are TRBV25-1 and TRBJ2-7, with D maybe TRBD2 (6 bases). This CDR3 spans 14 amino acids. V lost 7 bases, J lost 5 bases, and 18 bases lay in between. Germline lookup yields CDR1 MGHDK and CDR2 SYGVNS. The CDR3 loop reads CASTRGGGIDEQYF. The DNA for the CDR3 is TGTGCCAGCACGAGGGGTGGGGGGATCGACGAGCAGTACTTC.

The CDR3 DNA follows: TGCGCCAGCAGCTCGGGACTAGCGGGGTTCACAGATACGCAGTATTTT. Translating gives CASSSGLAGFTDTQYF. The chain links TRBV4-1 to TRBJ2-3, with 13 nucleotides matching TRBD2. The CDR3 loop spans 16 amino acids. V lost 5 bases, J lost 2 bases, and 4 bases stayed unmatched. The V gene's germline CDR1 is MGHRA and CDR2 YSYEKL.

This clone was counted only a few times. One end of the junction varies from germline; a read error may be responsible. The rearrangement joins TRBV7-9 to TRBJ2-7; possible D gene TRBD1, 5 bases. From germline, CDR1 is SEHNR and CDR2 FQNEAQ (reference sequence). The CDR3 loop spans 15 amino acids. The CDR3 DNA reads TGCGCCAGCAGCCAAGAACAGGACGGGTCCTACGAGCAGTACTTC. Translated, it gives CASSQEQDGSYEQYF.

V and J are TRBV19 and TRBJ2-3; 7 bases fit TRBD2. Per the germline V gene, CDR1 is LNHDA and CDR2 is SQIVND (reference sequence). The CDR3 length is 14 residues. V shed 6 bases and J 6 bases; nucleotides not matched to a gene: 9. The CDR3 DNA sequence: TGTGCCAGTAGCCCGCGGGGGTATTACGATACGCAGTATTTT. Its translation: CASSPRGYYDTQYF.

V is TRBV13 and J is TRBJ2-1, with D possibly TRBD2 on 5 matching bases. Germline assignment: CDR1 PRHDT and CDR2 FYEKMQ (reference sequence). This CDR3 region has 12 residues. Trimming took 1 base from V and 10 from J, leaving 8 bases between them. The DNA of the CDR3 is TGTGCCAGCAGCTTAGCCGGCGGGGAGCAGTTCTTC. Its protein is CASSLAGGEQFF.

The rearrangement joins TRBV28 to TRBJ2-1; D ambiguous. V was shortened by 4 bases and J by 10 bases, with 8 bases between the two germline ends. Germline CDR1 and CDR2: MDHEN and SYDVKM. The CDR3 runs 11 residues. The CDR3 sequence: CASSWAWEQFF. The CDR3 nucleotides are TGTGCCAGCAGTTGGGCGTGGGAGCAGTTCTTC.